The rows below give T cell receptor beta chains drawn from one sample of a study of Ad26.COV2.S vaccination and SARS-CoV-2 variants. Sequencing used immunoSEQ multiplex PCR; TCRdb keeps in-frame clones, though not all of them. The data hold fewer than 400,000 clones, with about 88% observed a single time. Sample: peripheral blood, taken in a trial of Ad26.COV2.S vaccine versus placebo. Receptors originate from a person between 18 and 65 years old who received the Ad26.COV2.S COVID-19 vaccine or a placebo. Each CDR3 is given with its conserved first and last residue. Size tells how often a clone was seen (once, few, many) or the class of an expanded clone, and some rows leave it out.

cdr3_aa,j_call,v_call,clone_size
CASTGERGPYNEQFF,TRBJ2-1,TRBV7-9,once
CASSRVGGTSYNEQFF,TRBJ2-1,TRBV3-1/TRBV3-2,-
CASSQELRGSKETQYF,TRBJ2-5,TRBV4-3,-
CAIREGGAYEQYF,TRBJ2-7,TRBV10-3,-
CASSEGGRGMPQHF,TRBJ1-5,TRBV6-1,-
CASSFRGENTEAFF,TRBJ1-1,TRBV5-1,-
CASSLTQGHGYTF,TRBJ1-2,TRBV12-3/TRBV12-4,-
CASSLEGQGEAFF,TRBJ1-1,TRBV11-2,-
CASSQDPTGGFYGYTF,TRBJ1-2,TRBV4-3,-
CASSLDGLRPNKYF,TRBJ2-5,TRBV7-9,-
CASSIITGTGNSPLHF,TRBJ1-6,TRBV19,-
CASMVAMGFEQYF,TRBJ2-7,TRBV10-1,-
CASSDPVYPKEQYF,TRBJ2-7,TRBV10-1,-